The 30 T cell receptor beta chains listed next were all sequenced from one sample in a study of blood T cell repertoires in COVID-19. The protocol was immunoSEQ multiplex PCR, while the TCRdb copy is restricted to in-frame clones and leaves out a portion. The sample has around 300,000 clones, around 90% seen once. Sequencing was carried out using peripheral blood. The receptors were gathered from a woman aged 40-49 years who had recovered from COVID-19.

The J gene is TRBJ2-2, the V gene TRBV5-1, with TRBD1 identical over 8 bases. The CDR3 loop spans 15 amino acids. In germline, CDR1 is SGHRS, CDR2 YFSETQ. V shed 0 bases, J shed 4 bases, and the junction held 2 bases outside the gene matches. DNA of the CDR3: TGCGCCAGCAGCTTGGGACAGGGGAGCACCGGGGAGCTGTTTTTT. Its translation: CASSLGQGSTGELFF. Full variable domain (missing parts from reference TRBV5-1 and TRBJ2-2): KAGVTQTPRYLIKTRGQQVTLSCSPISGHRSVSWYQQTPGQGLQFLFEYFSETQRNKGNFPGRFSGRQFSNSRSEMNVSTLELGDSALYLCASSLGQGSTGELFFGEGSRLTVL.

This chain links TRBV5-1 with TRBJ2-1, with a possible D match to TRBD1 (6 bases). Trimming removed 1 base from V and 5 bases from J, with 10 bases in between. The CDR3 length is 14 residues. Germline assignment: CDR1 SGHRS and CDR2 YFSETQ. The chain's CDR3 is CASSLTAGDNEQFF. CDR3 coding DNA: TGCGCCAGCAGCTTGACGGCAGGGGACAATGAGCAGTTCTTC.

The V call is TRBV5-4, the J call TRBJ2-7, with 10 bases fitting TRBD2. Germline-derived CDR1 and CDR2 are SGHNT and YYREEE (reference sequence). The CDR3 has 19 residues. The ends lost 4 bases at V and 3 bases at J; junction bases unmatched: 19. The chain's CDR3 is CASSPLGVAGGATHYEQYF. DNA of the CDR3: TGTGCCAGCAGCCCTTTAGGGGTAGCGGGAGGAGCGACTCACTACGAGCAGTACTTC.

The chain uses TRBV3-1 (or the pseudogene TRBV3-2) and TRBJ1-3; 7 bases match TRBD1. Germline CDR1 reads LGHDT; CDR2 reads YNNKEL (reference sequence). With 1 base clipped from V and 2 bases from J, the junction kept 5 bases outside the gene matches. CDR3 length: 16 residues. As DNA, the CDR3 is TGTGCCAGCAGCCAAGGAATAGGGGGCACTGGAAACACCATATATTTT. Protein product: CASSQGIGGTGNTIYF.

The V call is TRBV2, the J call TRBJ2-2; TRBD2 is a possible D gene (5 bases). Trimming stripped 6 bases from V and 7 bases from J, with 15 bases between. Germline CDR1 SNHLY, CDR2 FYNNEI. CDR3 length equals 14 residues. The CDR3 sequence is CASSGRAKFGELFF. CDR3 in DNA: TGTGCCAGCAGCGGGCGGGCGAAGTTCGGGGAGCTGTTTTTT.

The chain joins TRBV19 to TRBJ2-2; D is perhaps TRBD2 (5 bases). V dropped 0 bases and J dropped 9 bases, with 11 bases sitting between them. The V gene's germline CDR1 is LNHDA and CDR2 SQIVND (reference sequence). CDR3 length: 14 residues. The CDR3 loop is CASSIDFGVRELFF. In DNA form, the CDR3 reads TGTGCCAGTAGTATAGACTTCGGGGTCCGGGAGCTGTTTTTT.

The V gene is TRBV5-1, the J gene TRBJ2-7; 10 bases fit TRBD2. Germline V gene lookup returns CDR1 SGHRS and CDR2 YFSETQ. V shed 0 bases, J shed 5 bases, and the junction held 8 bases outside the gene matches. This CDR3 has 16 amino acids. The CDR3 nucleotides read TGCGCCAGCAGCTTGGCCGTAGCAGCGGGAGGGAACGAGCAGTACTTC. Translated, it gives CASSLAVAAGGNEQYF.

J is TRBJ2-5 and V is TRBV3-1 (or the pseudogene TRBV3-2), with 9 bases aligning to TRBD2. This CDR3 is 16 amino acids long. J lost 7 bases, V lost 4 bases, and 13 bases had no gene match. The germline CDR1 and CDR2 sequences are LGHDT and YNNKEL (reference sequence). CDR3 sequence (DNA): TGTGCCAGCAGCCCCTCTTCAAGCGGGAGGCTAGGGACCCAGTACTTC. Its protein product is CASSPSSSGRLGTQYF.

DNA for the CDR3: TGTGCCAGTAGTATGTATGGACTTGTGGGCCCAGATACGCAGTATTTT. Protein: CASSMYGLVGPDTQYF. This chain connects TRBV19 to TRBJ2-3; possibly TRBD2 for D (5 bases). Germline values: CDR1 LNHDA, CDR2 SQIVND (reference sequence). V was shortened by 3 bases and J by 4 bases, with 17 bases between the two germline ends. The CDR3 sequence is 16 residues long.

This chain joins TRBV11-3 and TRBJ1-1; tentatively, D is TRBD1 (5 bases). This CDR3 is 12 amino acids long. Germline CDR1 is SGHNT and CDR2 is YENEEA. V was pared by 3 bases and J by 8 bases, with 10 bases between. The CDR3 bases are TGTGCCAGCAGCTTCGGGGGGGTGGAAGCTTTCTTT. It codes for CASSFGGVEAFF.

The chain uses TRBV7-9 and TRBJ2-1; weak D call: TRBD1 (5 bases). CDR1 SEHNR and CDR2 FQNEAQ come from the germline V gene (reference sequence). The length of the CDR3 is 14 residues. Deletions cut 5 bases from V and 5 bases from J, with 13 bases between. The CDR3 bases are TGTGCCAGCAGCAAAGACAGTACCGACAATGAGCAGTTCTTC. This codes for CASSKDSTDNEQFF.

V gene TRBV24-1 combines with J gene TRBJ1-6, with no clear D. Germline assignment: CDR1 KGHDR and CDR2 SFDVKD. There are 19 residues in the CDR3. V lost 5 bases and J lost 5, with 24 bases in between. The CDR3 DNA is TGTGCCACCAGTGGGAATTCCGCCTACAGAAAATTTAATAATTCACCCCTCCACTTT. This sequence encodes CATSGNSAYRKFNNSPLHF.

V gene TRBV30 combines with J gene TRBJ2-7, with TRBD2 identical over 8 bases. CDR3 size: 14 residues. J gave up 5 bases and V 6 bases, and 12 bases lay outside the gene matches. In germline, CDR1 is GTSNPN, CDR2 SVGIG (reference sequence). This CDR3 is CACLGSGSFDEQYF. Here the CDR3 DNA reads TGTGCCTGCCTTGGGAGCGGGAGTTTCGACGAGCAGTACTTC.

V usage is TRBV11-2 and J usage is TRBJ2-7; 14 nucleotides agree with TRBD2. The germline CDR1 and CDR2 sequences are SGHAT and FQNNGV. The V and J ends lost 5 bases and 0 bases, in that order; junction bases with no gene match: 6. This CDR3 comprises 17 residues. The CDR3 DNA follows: TGTGCCAGCAGCGGGGGACTAGCGGGAGCTAACTCCTACGAGCAGTACTTC. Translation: CASSGGLAGANSYEQYF.

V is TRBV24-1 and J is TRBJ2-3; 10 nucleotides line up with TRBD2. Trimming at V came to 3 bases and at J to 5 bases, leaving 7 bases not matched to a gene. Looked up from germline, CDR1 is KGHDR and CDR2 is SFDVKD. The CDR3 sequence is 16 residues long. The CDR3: CATSDSLAGGRDTQYF. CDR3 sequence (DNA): TGTGCCACCAGTGATAGCTTAGCGGGAGGCAGAGATACGCAGTATTTT.

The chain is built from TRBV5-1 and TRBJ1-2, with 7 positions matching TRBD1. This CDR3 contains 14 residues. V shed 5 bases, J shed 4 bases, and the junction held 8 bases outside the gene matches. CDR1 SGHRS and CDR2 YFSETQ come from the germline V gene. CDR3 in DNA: TGCGCCAGCAGGAAAACAGGGGAGACCTATGGCTACACCTTC. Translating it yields CASRKTGETYGYTF.

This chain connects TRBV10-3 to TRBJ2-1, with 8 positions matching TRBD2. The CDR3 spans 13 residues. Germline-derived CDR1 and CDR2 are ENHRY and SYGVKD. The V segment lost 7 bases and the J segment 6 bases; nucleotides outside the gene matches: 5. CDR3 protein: CAINSGTFNEQFF. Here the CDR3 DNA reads TGTGCCATCAATAGCGGGACTTTCAATGAGCAGTTCTTC.

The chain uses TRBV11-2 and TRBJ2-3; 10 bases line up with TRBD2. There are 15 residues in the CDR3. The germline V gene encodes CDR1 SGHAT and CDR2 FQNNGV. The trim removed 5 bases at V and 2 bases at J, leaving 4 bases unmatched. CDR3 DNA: TGTGCCAGCAGCGACGGGACTAGCGCCACAGATACGCAGTATTTT. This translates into CASSDGTSATDTQYF.

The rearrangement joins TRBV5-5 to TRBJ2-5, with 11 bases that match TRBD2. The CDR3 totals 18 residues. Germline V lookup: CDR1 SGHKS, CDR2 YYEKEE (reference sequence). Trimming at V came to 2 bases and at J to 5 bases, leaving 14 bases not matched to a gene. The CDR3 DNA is TGTGCCAGCAGCTTCTACCCCCCTCGTAGCGGGAGGGAGGAGACCCAGTACTTC. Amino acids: CASSFYPPRSGREETQYF.

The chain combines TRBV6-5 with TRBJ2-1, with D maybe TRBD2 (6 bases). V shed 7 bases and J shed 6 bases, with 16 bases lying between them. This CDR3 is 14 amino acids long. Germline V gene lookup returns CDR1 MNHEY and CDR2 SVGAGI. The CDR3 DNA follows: TGTGCCAGCAAACGGACGGGAGTTGTCAATGAGCAGTTCTTC. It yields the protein CASKRTGVVNEQFF.

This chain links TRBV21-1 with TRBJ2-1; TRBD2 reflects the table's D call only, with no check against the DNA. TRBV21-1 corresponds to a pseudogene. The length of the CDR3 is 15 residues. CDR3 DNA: TGTGCCAGCAGCAAACCCGCCCTAGAAGTCCATGAGCAGTTCTTC. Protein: CASSKPALEVHEQFF.

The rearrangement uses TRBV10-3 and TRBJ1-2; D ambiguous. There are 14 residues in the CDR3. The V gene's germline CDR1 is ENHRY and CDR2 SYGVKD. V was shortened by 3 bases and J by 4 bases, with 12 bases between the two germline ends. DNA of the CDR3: TGTGCCATCAGTGAATCAGGCCACCGCTATGGCTACACCTTC. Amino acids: CAISESGHRYGYTF.

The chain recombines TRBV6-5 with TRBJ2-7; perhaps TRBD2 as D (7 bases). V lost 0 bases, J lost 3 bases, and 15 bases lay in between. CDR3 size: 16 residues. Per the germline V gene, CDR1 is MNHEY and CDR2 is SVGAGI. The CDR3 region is CASSYSRGGEGYEQYF. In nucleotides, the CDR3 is TGTGCCAGCAGTTACTCGAGGGGGGGAGAGGGCTACGAGCAGTACTTC.

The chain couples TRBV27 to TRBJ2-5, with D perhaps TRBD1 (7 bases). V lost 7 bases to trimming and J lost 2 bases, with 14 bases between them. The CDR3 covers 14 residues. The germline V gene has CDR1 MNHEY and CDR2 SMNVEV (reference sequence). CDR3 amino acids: CASNRQGGQETQYF. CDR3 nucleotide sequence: TGTGCCAGCAATAGACAGGGAGGACAAGAGACCCAGTACTTC.

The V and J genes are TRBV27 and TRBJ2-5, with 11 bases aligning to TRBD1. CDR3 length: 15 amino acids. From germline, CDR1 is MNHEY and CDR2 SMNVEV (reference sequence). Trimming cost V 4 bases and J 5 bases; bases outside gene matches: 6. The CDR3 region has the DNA TGTGCCAGCAGTTCCGGGACAGGGGGTTTGGAGACCCAGTACTTC. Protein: CASSSGTGGLETQYF.

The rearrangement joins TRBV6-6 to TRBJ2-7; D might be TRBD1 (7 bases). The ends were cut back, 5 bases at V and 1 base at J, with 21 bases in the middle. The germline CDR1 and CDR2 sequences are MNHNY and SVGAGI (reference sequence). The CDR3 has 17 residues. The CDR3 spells CASSHRLRGDLSYEQYF. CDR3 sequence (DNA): TGTGCCAGCAGTCACCGGCTCAGGGGGGACCTTTCCTACGAGCAGTACTTC.

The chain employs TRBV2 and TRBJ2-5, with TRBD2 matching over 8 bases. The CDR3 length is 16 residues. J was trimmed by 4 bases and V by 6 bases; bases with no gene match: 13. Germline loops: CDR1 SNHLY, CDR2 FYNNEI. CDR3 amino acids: CASRKFGRAIGETQYF. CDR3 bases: TGTGCCAGCAGAAAGTTCGGGAGGGCCATAGGAGAGACCCAGTACTTC.

CDR3 bases: TGTGCCAGCAGTTTGGGTGACAACTATAATTCACCCCTCCACTTT. Protein product: CASSLGDNYNSPLHF. This chain uses TRBV28 with TRBJ1-6; D call uncertain. The CDR3 sequence is 15 residues long. Germline V gene sequence: CDR1 MDHEN, CDR2 SYDVKM. The germline V and J ends were trimmed by 3 bases and 3 bases, with 9 bases remaining between them.

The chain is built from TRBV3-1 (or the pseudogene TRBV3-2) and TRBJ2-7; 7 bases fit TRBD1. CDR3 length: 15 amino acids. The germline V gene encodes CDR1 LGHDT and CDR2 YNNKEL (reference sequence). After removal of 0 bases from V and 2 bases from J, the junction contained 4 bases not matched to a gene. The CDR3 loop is CASSQDPGQAYEQYF. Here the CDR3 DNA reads TGTGCCAGCAGCCAAGATCCAGGACAGGCCTACGAGCAGTACTTC.

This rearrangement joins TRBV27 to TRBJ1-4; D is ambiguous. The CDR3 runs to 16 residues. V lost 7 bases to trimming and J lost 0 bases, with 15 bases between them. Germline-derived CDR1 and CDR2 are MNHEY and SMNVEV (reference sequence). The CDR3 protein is CASILRKGATNEKLFF. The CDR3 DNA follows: TGTGCCAGCATTTTGAGGAAGGGAGCAACTAATGAAAAACTGTTTTTT.